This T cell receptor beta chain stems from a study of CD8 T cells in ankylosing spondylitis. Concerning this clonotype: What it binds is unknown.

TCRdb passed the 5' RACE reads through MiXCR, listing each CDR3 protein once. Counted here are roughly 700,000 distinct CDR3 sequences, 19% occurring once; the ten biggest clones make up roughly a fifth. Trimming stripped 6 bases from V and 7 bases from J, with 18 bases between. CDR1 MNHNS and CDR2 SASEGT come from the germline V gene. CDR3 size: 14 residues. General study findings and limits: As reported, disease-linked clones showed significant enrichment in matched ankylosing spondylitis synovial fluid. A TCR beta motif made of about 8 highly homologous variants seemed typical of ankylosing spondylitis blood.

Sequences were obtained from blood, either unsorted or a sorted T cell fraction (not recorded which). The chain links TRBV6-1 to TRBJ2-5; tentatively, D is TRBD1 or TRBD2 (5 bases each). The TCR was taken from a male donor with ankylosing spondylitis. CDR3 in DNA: TGTGCCAGCAGCCACCGGGACGGAAGGGTGACCCAGTACTTC. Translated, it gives CASSHRDGRVTQYF.